These 8 T cell receptor beta chains originate from one sample sequenced in a study of blood T cell repertoires in COVID-19 (dated by TCRdb to about 2020). The library was obtained by the immunoSEQ multiplex PCR assay. The clones in this table, taken by TCRdb from immuneACCESS, are in-frame only. Not every clone is retained; where verified, under half of the shortfall comes from an unresolved V gene, and the cause of the rest is unknown. Within this sample are 290,000 or so clones, with almost 85% of them counted one time only. Of the sample, 4% to 6% is held by the ten largest clones. What was sequenced was peripheral blood. All receptors come from a man aged 45-65 years with active or convalescent COVID-19.

For the CDR3, the DNA is TGTGCCAGCAACTTCCCGGGGAACAATCAGCCCCAGCATTTT. Translation: CASNFPGNNQPQHF. J is TRBJ1-5 and V is TRBV5-4, with unresolved D. The CDR3 covers 14 residues. V was shortened by 6 bases and J by 3 bases, with 13 bases between the two germline ends. CDR1 and CDR2 (germline): SGHNT, YYREEE (reference sequence).

The chain has TRBV3-1 (or the pseudogene TRBV3-2) and TRBJ1-4; a weak D match, TRBD1 (5 bases). V was shortened by 6 bases and J by 7 bases, with 15 bases between the two germline ends. This CDR3 comprises 14 residues. Germline CDR1 is LGHDT and CDR2 is YNNKEL (reference sequence). The CDR3 here is CASRQSGIVEKLFF. The CDR3 coding sequence is TGTGCCAGCAGGCAATCAGGGATTGTTGAAAAACTGTTTTTT.

The J gene is TRBJ2-7, the V gene TRBV16, with D maybe TRBD2 (6 bases). V gave up 6 bases and J gave up 1 base, with 13 bases separating them. This CDR3 has 14 amino acids. Germline V gives CDR1 KGHSY, CDR2 FQNENV. In nucleotides, the CDR3 is TGTGCCAGCAGTCCTCGGGACTCATCCTACGAGCAGTACTTC. Amino acid sequence: CASSPRDSSYEQYF.

The chain combines TRBV28 with TRBJ2-7, with 7 bases matching TRBD1. Germline V gene lookup returns CDR1 MDHEN and CDR2 SYDVKM. The ends lost 7 bases at V and 2 bases at J; junction bases unmatched: 2. CDR3 length: 12 residues. This CDR3 is CASKGAPYEQYF. CDR3 sequence (DNA): TGTGCCAGCAAGGGGGCCCCCTACGAGCAGTACTTC. The complete variable domain, with remaining parts taken from reference TRBV28 and TRBJ2-7, reads DVKVTQSSRYLVKRTGEKVFLECVQDMDHENMFWYRQDPGLGLRLIYFSYDVKMKEKGDIPEGYSVSREKKERFSLILESASTNQTSMYLCASKGAPYEQYFGPGTRLTVT.

The rearrangement links TRBV7-9 to TRBJ2-3, with a possible D match to TRBD2 (6 bases). From germline, CDR1 is SEHNR and CDR2 FQNEAQ (reference sequence). With 5 bases removed from V and 8 bases from J, the gap between germline ends came to 11 bases. This CDR3 is built from 12 residues. The CDR3 region has the DNA TGTGCCAGCAGCCCTGGGACTTTTACGCAGTATTTT. Translation: CASSPGTFTQYF.

This CDR3 is CASQSPRGGPFYGYTF. The CDR3 DNA reads as TGTGCCAGCCAGTCCCCCCGGGGAGGCCCCTTCTATGGCTACACCTTC. The chain uses TRBV19 and TRBJ1-2; D is unresolved. The CDR3 extends over 16 amino acids. V dropped 9 bases and J dropped 4 bases, with 24 bases sitting between them. In germline, CDR1 is LNHDA, CDR2 SQIVND (reference sequence). The complete variable domain, with remaining parts taken from reference TRBV19 and TRBJ1-2, reads DGGITQSPKYLFRKEGQNVTLSCEQNLNHDAMYWYRQDPGQGLRLIYYSQIVNDFQKGDIAEGYSVSREKKESFPLTVTSAQKNPTAFYLCASQSPRGGPFYGYTFGSGTRLTVV.

CDR3 in DNA: TGTGCCAGCAGCGTAGGGGCTGTGTGGACTAGCGGACAAGAGACCCAGTACTTC. Translating it yields CASSVGAVWTSGQETQYF. The chain combines TRBV9 with TRBJ2-5; 10 nucleotides line up with TRBD2. This CDR3 spans 18 amino acids. J lost 2 bases, V lost 0 bases, and 10 bases had no gene match. The germline V gene encodes CDR1 SGDLS and CDR2 YYNGEE.

This clone has only a few counts. The V call is TRBV10-3, the J call TRBJ2-1; possible D gene TRBD2, 5 bases. Germline assignment: CDR1 ENHRY and CDR2 SYGVKD. V was pared by 6 bases and J by 5 bases, with 11 bases between. This CDR3 is built from 13 residues. This CDR3 reads CAIRDSADNEQFF. The DNA of the CDR3 is TGTGCCATCAGGGATAGCGCCGACAATGAGCAGTTCTTC.